Listed below are T cell receptor beta chains from one sample, sequenced in a study of T cell clonotyping in hematopoietic cell transplantation. Sequencing was performed with immunoSEQ multiplex PCR; in TCRdb, only in-frame clones are kept and a portion is missing. This table has over a thousand clones, 65% to 90% appearing once. The material was PBMCs, obtained 30 days after allogeneic stem cell transplant. All receptors derive from a young adult male patient who had an allogeneic stem cell transplant, so T cells may come from the graft donor. Some clones in this sample may be carry-over from other donors' samples. Both conserved end residues are part of each CDR3. The D gene is left open where the match is weak. The listing skips clone size in some rows; elsewhere it reads once, few, many or a size class.

J: TRBJ1-2; V: TRBV6-5; D: .; size: .; DNA: TGTGCCAGCAGTTACTCGATTTCGGGAAACTATGGCTACACCTTC; CDR3: CASSYSISGNYGYTF
J: TRBJ2-2; V: TRBV7-9; D: .; size: .; DNA: TGTGCCCCGGGAACCGCGAACACCGGGGAGCTGTTTTTT; CDR3: CAPGTANTGELFF
J: TRBJ2-5; V: TRBV7-2; D: TRBD2; size: .; DNA: TGTGCCACCGGCGGGGGGATTCAAGAGACCCAGTACTTC; CDR3: CATGGGIQETQYF
J: TRBJ1-5; V: TRBV19; D: TRBD1; size: .; DNA: TGTGCCAGTAGTACCACCTGGACAGGGATCGGGAGCAATCAGCCCCAGCATTTT; CDR3: CASSTTWTGIGSNQPQHF
J: TRBJ1-2; V: TRBV7-8; D: .; size: .; DNA: TGTGCCAGCAGTCCGACAGGCATTGGCTACACCTTC; CDR3: CASSPTGIGYTF
J: TRBJ2-7; V: TRBV7-6; D: .; size: .; DNA: TGTGCCAGCAGCCAGACAGTGCTCAGGTCCGACGAGCAGTACTTC; CDR3: CASSQTVLRSDEQYF
J: TRBJ1-1; V: TRBV9; D: .; size: .; DNA: TGTGCCAGCAGCGTAGTACAAGGTTTGAACACTGAAGCTTTCTTT; CDR3: CASSVVQGLNTEAFF
J: TRBJ2-7; V: TRBV6-5; D: TRBD1; size: .; DNA: TGTGCCAGCAGTTCGGGACAGGTCCTGTTCGACGAGCAGTACTTC; CDR3: CASSSGQVLFDEQYF
J: TRBJ2-1; V: TRBV2; D: TRBD2; size: .; DNA: TGTGCCAGCAGTGAACGGGGGGGCAGGACCTACAATGAGCAGTTCTTC; CDR3: CASSERGGRTYNEQFF
J: TRBJ2-2; V: TRBV25-1; D: .; size: .; DNA: TGTGCCAGCAGTGAATGGGGTCAGATCACCGGGGAGCTGTTTTTT; CDR3: CASSEWGQITGELFF
J: TRBJ2-7; V: TRBV5-4; D: TRBD1; size: .; DNA: TGTGCCACCGGGACAGGGAGACCCTACGAGCAGTACTTC; CDR3: CATGTGRPYEQYF
J: TRBJ2-5; V: TRBV27; D: TRBD1; size: few; DNA: TGTGCCAGCAGTAGACGACAGGGGATCCAAGAGACCCAGTACTTC; CDR3: CASSRRQGIQETQYF
J: TRBJ1-5; V: TRBV7-2; D: TRBD1; size: .; DNA: TGTGCCAGCAGCCTACAGGGGGCCCAGCCCCAGCATTTT; CDR3: CASSLQGAQPQHF
J: TRBJ1-1; V: TRBV6-4; D: .; size: .; DNA: TGTGCCAGCAGTGAATCCGTGAACACTGAAGCTTTCTTT; CDR3: CASSESVNTEAFF
J: TRBJ1-4; V: TRBV4-3; D: .; size: once; DNA: TGCGCCAGCAGCCAAGAAAGCCCCACGAGAGAAAAACTGTTTTTT; CDR3: CASSQESPTREKLFF
J: TRBJ2-5; V: TRBV27; D: TRBD1; size: .; DNA: TGTGCCAGCAGCTTTCAGGGGGCTGAGACCCAGTACTTC; CDR3: CASSFQGAETQYF
J: TRBJ1-5; V: TRBV4-3; D: TRBD1; size: .; DNA: TGCGCCAGCAGCCAAGAACAGGGGGTCAATCAGCCCCAGCATTTT; CDR3: CASSQEQGVNQPQHF
J: TRBJ2-6; V: TRBV2; D: .; size: .; DNA: TGTGCCAGCAGTGCTAGCTCTGGGGCCAACGTCCTGACTTTC; CDR3: CASSASSGANVLTF
J: TRBJ2-3; V: TRBV21-1; D: .; size: .; DNA: TGTGCCAGCAGCAAAGCTGGGACTAGCGGGAGCACAGATACGCAGTATTTT; CDR3: CASSKAGTSGSTDTQYF
J: TRBJ1-1; V: TRBV5-1; D: TRBD1; size: .; DNA: TGCGCCAGCAGCCCCCTTAGACAGGGGGGGAACACTGAAGCTTTCTTT; CDR3: CASSPLRQGGNTEAFF
J: TRBJ2-7; V: TRBV7-2; D: .; size: .; DNA: TGTGCCAGCAGCCAGACAGCGAACGAGCAGTACTTC; CDR3: CASSQTANEQYF
J: TRBJ2-7; V: TRBV5-8; D: TRBD1; size: .; DNA: TGTGCCAGCAGTTACCGACAGGGCGGCGAGCAGTACTTC; CDR3: CASSYRQGGEQYF
J: TRBJ2-7; V: TRBV30; D: TRBD1; size: once; DNA: TGTGCCTGGAGTGTAGGGACAGGGATCTCCTACGAGCAGTACTTC; CDR3: CAWSVGTGISYEQYF
J: TRBJ2-2; V: TRBV6-1; D: TRBD2; size: .; DNA: TGTGCCAGCAGCAGGCGGGAGGCAAACACCGGGGAGCTGTTTTTT; CDR3: CASSRREANTGELFF
J: TRBJ1-2; V: TRBV9; D: .; size: .; DNA: TGTGCCAGCAGGAATTATGTAGGCTACACCTTC; CDR3: CASRNYVGYTF
J: TRBJ1-2; V: TRBV11-2; D: TRBD1; size: few; DNA: TGTGCCAGCAGCCTGGGGACAGTCTATGGCTACACCTTC; CDR3: CASSLGTVYGYTF
J: TRBJ2-5; V: TRBV6-1; D: TRBD1; size: .; DNA: TGTGCCAGCAGTACAGGGGGCCTAAAGACCCAGTACTTC; CDR3: CASSTGGLKTQYF
J: TRBJ2-7; V: TRBV9; D: .; size: .; DNA: TGTGCCAGCAGCGTAGGTGTCGGGAGCTACGAGCAGTACTTC; CDR3: CASSVGVGSYEQYF
J: TRBJ2-3; V: TRBV4-1; D: TRBD2; size: .; DNA: TGCGCCAGCAGCCCCCTAGCGGGCCCAGATACGCAGTATTTT; CDR3: CASSPLAGPDTQYF
J: TRBJ2-7; V: TRBV4-3; D: TRBD1; size: .; DNA: TGCGCCAGCAGCCAATACAGGGGTTGGTACGAGCAGTACTTC; CDR3: CASSQYRGWYEQYF
J: TRBJ2-7; V: TRBV2; D: .; size: .; DNA: TGTGCCAGCTTTGGGGATACCGGCTACGAGCAGTACTTC; CDR3: CASFGDTGYEQYF
J: TRBJ2-7; V: TRBV5-5; D: TRBD2; size: .; DNA: TGTGCCAGCAGCAGCATCATTGGACTAGCGGGAGGGCCATCCGAGCAGTACTTC; CDR3: CASSSIIGLAGGPSEQYF
J: TRBJ1-2; V: TRBV6-5; D: .; size: .; DNA: TGTGCCAGCAGTTACTCGAGTGGAGGGGACGGCTACACCTTC; CDR3: CASSYSSGGDGYTF
J: TRBJ1-4; V: TRBV2; D: TRBD1; size: .; DNA: TGTGCCAGCAGGGAGACAGGGTTTTTGGAAAAACTGTTTTTT; CDR3: CASRETGFLEKLFF
J: TRBJ2-1; V: TRBV19; D: .; size: few; DNA: TGTGCCAGTAGTATAGGACCCCTCGAGAACAATGAGCAGTTCTTC; CDR3: CASSIGPLENNEQFF
J: TRBJ2-5; V: TRBV27; D: .; size: few; DNA: TGTGCCAGCGCCAGAGTAGTACAAGAGACCCAGTACTTC; CDR3: CASARVVQETQYF
J: TRBJ1-1; V: TRBV29-1; D: TRBD1; size: .; DNA: TGCAGCGCCGCCGGACAGGGGGGATTCAGTGTAGCTTTCTTT; CDR3: CSAAGQGGFSVAFF
J: TRBJ2-7; V: TRBV6-9; D: .; size: .; DNA: TGTGCCAGCAAAATCGGGCCTCTCGGGAACTACGAGCAGTACTTC; CDR3: CASKIGPLGNYEQYF
J: TRBJ2-3; V: TRBV7-8; D: .; size: .; DNA: TGTGCCAGCAGCTCCTCGATTCTCGCTGGGACAGATACGCAGTATTTT; CDR3: CASSSSILAGTDTQYF
J: TRBJ1-2; V: TRBV6-5; D: TRBD1; size: once; DNA: TGTGCCAGCAGTTGGACAGGGACGGCCGTGGGCTACACCTTC; CDR3: CASSWTGTAVGYTF
J: TRBJ1-5; V: TRBV5-8; D: TRBD1; size: .; DNA: TGTGCCAGTAGCTCTAGACCCGGGACAGGGGTATCTTATAGCAATCAGCCCCAGCATTTT; CDR3: CASSSRPGTGVSYSNQPQHF
J: TRBJ1-6; V: TRBV14; D: .; size: .; DNA: TGTGCCAGCAGCCAAATGGCAGGTCGAAGGAATTCACCCCTCCACTTT; CDR3: CASSQMAGRRNSPLHF
J: TRBJ2-7; V: TRBV18; D: .; size: .; DNA: TGTGCCAGCTCACCACTAGGGGAGGCAGGGAAATACTTC; CDR3: CASSPLGEAGKYF
J: TRBJ1-2; V: TRBV28; D: .; size: .; DNA: TGTGCCAGCAGTCGTCCTGGGGCAGGAGTCTATGGCTACACCTTC; CDR3: CASSRPGAGVYGYTF
J: TRBJ2-5; V: TRBV29-1; D: .; size: .; DNA: TGCAGCGTTGAAGGTTTCGAAGAAGAGACCCAGTACTTC; CDR3: CSVEGFEEETQYF
J: TRBJ2-7; V: TRBV4-2; D: .; size: .; DNA: TGTGCCAGCAGCCAATCCGGCTTCGGCGAGCAGTACTTC; CDR3: CASSQSGFGEQYF
J: TRBJ1-1; V: TRBV11-2; D: .; size: once; DNA: TGTGCCAGCAGCTTAACTTCGACGAGGGACACTGAAGCTTTCTTT; CDR3: CASSLTSTRDTEAFF
J: TRBJ1-1; V: TRBV4-1; D: .; size: .; DNA: TGCGCCAGCAGCCAGTCAGACACTGAAGCTTTCTTT; CDR3: CASSQSDTEAFF
J: TRBJ2-7; V: TRBV7-9; D: TRBD1; size: .; DNA: TGTGCCAGCAGCTCTCCGGGACAGGGGGCCGGCGAGCAGTACTTC; CDR3: CASSSPGQGAGEQYF
J: TRBJ2-5; V: TRBV18; D: TRBD1; size: .; DNA: TGTGCCAGCTCTCCCGGACAGGATGAGACCCAGTACTTC; CDR3: CASSPGQDETQYF
J: TRBJ2-2; V: TRBV6-4; D: .; size: .; DNA: TGTGCCAGCAGTGAGACGGTGTCCACCGGGGAGCTGTTTTTT; CDR3: CASSETVSTGELFF
J: TRBJ2-3; V: TRBV6-5; D: TRBD2; size: .; DNA: TGTGCCAGCGGATCTAGCGGGGTCACAGATACGCAGTATTTT; CDR3: CASGSSGVTDTQYF
J: TRBJ2-5; V: TRBV5-1; D: TRBD2; size: .; DNA: TGCGCCAGCAGCCAGCAACTAGCGGGAGCTGAGACCCAGTACTTC; CDR3: CASSQQLAGAETQYF
J: TRBJ1-2; V: TRBV27; D: .; size: .; DNA: TGTGCCAGCAGCATCACAGGGACCTATGGCTACACCTTC; CDR3: CASSITGTYGYTF
J: TRBJ1-2; V: TRBV5-6; D: .; size: .; DNA: TGTGCCAGCAGCTTTGGGCAGCTTAATGGCTACACCTTC; CDR3: CASSFGQLNGYTF